A single sample is the source of the 25 T cell receptor beta chains below, sequenced in a study of a mutant IDH1 vaccine in newly diagnosed glioma. Time point noted: week 5, during vaccination. Every vaccination contained 300 ug of the mutant IDH1 20-mer peptide and was paired with topical imiquimod. No antigen is known for these receptors. TCRdb's copy holds only in-frame clones and misses some; the assay was immunoSEQ multiplex PCR. The table includes about 40,000 clones, roughly 92% detected once. The starting material was PBMCs, obtained from a glioma patient whose treatment included an IDH1 peptide vaccine. All receptors come from a man aged 45-65 years with glioma.

J is TRBJ2-4 and V is TRBV4-1, with 8 bases that match TRBD2. The germline V gene encodes CDR1 MGHRA and CDR2 YSYEKL. This CDR3 region has 17 residues. J was trimmed by 2 bases and V by 0 bases; bases with no gene match: 6. CDR3 in DNA: TGCGCCAGCAGCCAAGATCCTTCGGGGGGGCCCAAAAACATTCAGTACTTC. Amino acid sequence: CASSQDPSGGPKNIQYF.

V is TRBV6-4 and J is TRBJ1-6, with a tentative D call TRBD1 (6 bases). The germline gives CDR1 MRHNA, CDR2 SNTAGT. V was trimmed by 9 bases and J by 8 bases, leaving 14 bases between them. The CDR3 is made up of 13 amino acids. CDR3 loop: CARITGRHSPLHF. The CDR3, as DNA: TGTGCCAGAATAACAGGGCGTCATTCACCCCTCCACTTT.

Here the CDR3 reads CASSFGVLAGGGETQYF. Written as DNA, the CDR3 is TGTGCCAGCAGCTTTGGGGTACTAGCGGGAGGAGGGGAGACCCAGTACTTC. The rearrangement joins TRBV7-6 to TRBJ2-5; 12 nucleotides match TRBD2. Germline CDR1 SGHVS, CDR2 FNYEAQ. The CDR3 totals 17 residues. Trimming removed 3 bases from V and 5 bases from J; junction bases left unmatched: 10.

The chain carries TRBV4-1 and TRBJ2-7; TRBD1 might be the D (6 bases). The V gene's germline CDR1 is MGHRA and CDR2 YSYEKL. V lost 1 base to trimming and J lost 6 bases, with 13 bases between them. CDR3 length equals 14 residues. CDR3 sequence: CASSQVARGVEQYF. The DNA of the CDR3 is TGCGCCAGCAGCCAAGTGGCCAGGGGAGTCGAGCAGTACTTC.

The CDR3 coding sequence is TGCGCCAGCAGCCAAAGACAGGGGGCGGGCGGCGCTGAAGCTTTCTTT. This translates into CASSQRQGAGGAEAFF. The chain recombines TRBV4-1 with TRBJ1-1; 10 positions agree with TRBD1. The length of the CDR3 is 16 residues. Germline assignment: CDR1 MGHRA and CDR2 YSYEKL. Trimming cost V 2 bases and J 6 bases; bases outside gene matches: 9.

The CDR3: CASSESTRGPQHF. CDR3 nucleotide sequence: TGCGCCAGCAGTGAGTCGACTAGGGGGCCCCAGCATTTT. The chain is built from TRBV10-1 and TRBJ1-5; maybe TRBD1 (5 bases). Germline CDR1 reads WNHNN; CDR2 reads SYGVQD (reference sequence). The V end lost 0 bases, the J end lost 9 bases, and 9 bases lay between the germline ends. This CDR3 has 13 amino acids.

This clone showed up just once. V is TRBV30 and J is TRBJ1-2; D gene ambiguous. This CDR3 has 12 amino acids. Trimming removed 4 bases at V and 7 bases at J, with 13 bases between. The V gene's germline CDR1 is GTSNPN and CDR2 SVGIG (reference sequence). CDR3 amino acids: CAWTLIGGGYTF. In DNA form, the CDR3 reads TGTGCCTGGACCCTGATTGGCGGTGGCTACACCTTC. Drawing the rest from reference TRBV30 and TRBJ1-2, the complete variable domain is SQTIHQWPATLVQPVGSPLSLECTVEGTSNPNLYWYRQAAGRGLQLLFYSVGIGQISSEVPQNLSASRPQDRQFILSSKKLLLSDSGFYLCAWTLIGGGYTFGSGTRLTVV.

V usage is TRBV7-3 and J usage is TRBJ2-7; 10 bases fit TRBD2. V lost 4 bases, J lost 5 bases, and 5 bases stayed unmatched. There are 14 residues in the CDR3. Germline CDR1 SGHTA, CDR2 FQGTGA. CDR3 DNA sequence: TGTGCCAGCAGCTCTAGCGGGAGTTTTAACGAGCAGTACTTC. It codes for CASSSSGSFNEQYF.

The CDR3 loop is CASSLQVLGNEKLFF. CDR3 sequence (DNA): TGTGCCAGCAGTCTGCAGGTCCTAGGAAATGAAAAACTGTTTTTT. The J gene is TRBJ1-4, the V gene TRBV28; D call uncertain. Germline V gene lookup returns CDR1 MDHEN and CDR2 SYDVKM. The CDR3 runs to 15 residues. V was clipped by 5 bases and J by 5 bases, with 15 bases between them. Filled out from reference TRBV28 and TRBJ1-4, the complete variable domain reads DVKVTQSSRYLVKRTGEKVFLECVQDMDHENMFWYRQDPGLGLRLIYFSYDVKMKEKGDIPEGYSVSREKKERFSLILESASTNQTSMYLCASSLQVLGNEKLFFGSGTQLSVL.

The V gene is TRBV4-2, the J gene TRBJ1-4; possibly TRBD1 for D (5 bases). The length of the CDR3 is 14 residues. The V gene lost 3 bases and the J gene lost 7 bases, with 12 bases spanning the gap. Germline loops: CDR1 LGHNA, CDR2 YNFKEQ. The CDR3 loop is CASSHGGTPEKLFF. For the CDR3, the DNA is TGTGCCAGCAGCCATGGAGGGACTCCTGAAAAACTGTTTTTT.

This rearrangement joins TRBV9 to TRBJ2-7, with TRBD1 matching over 7 bases. The ends lost 4 bases at V and 1 base at J; junction bases unmatched: 5. CDR3 length: 14 residues. Germline loops: CDR1 SGDLS, CDR2 YYNGEE. The CDR3 here is CASSPEDRSYEQYF. The CDR3 DNA follows: TGTGCCAGCAGCCCTGAGGACAGGTCCTACGAGCAGTACTTC. The variable domain in full, with the rest retrieved from reference TRBV9 and TRBJ2-7, is DSGVTQTPKHLITATGQRVTLRCSPRSGDLSVYWYQQSLDQGLQFLIQYYNGEERAKGNILERFSAQQFPDLHSELNLSSLELGDSALYFCASSPEDRSYEQYFGPGTRLTVT.

The gene calls are TRBV5-1 and TRBJ2-7; TRBD2 matches 10 bases. There are 14 residues in the CDR3. In germline, CDR1 is SGHRS, CDR2 YFSETQ. Germline trimming cut 3 bases from V and 6 bases from J; bases unmatched to any gene: 6. The CDR3, as DNA: TGCGCCAGCAGCTCCCAGGGACTAGCGACCGAGCAGTACTTC. Encoded protein: CASSSQGLATEQYF.

This clone was seen only once. V and J are TRBV6-1 and TRBJ2-2, with D possibly being TRBD2 (5 bases). The length of the CDR3 is 14 residues. V gave up 2 bases and J gave up 3 bases, with 7 bases separating them. Germline CDR1 is MNHNS and CDR2 is SASEGT. The CDR3 nucleotides are TGTGCCAGCAGTGAAATGCGGGACACCGGGGAGCTGTTTTTT. The encoded protein is CASSEMRDTGELFF.

The chain uses TRBV14 and TRBJ2-1, with D possibly being TRBD2 (7 bases). This CDR3 spans 15 amino acids. CDR1 SGHDN and CDR2 FVKESK come from the germline V gene. The V end was cut by 3 bases, the J end by 7 bases, with 16 bases between. The CDR3 coding sequence is TGTGCCAGCAGCCAGGGGGCAGGGAGGGCAAATGAGCAGTTCTTC. Translation gives CASSQGAGRANEQFF.

The rearrangement joins TRBV5-6 to TRBJ2-1; 7 bases map to TRBD2. V shed 4 bases, J shed 4 bases, and the junction held 11 bases outside the gene matches. The CDR3 is 16 residues long. Germline values: CDR1 SGHDT, CDR2 YYEEEE. In DNA, the CDR3 is TGTGCCAGCAGCCTGGATGGGGGGGAAATATACAATGAGCAGTTCTTC. Its protein product is CASSLDGGEIYNEQFF.

This chain links TRBV19 with TRBJ2-3, with TRBD1 matching 8 bases. Losses at the gene ends were 1 base for V and 0 bases for J; bases not matched to a gene: 6. Per germline, CDR1 LNHDA and CDR2 SQIVND (reference sequence). This CDR3 spans 17 amino acids. In DNA form, the CDR3 reads TGTGCCAGTAGTATAGGCAGGGGGCGGCTTAGCACAGATACGCAGTATTTT. Translation: CASSIGRGRLSTDTQYF.

The V and J genes are TRBV5-1 and TRBJ1-5; D gene ambiguous. Germline V lookup: CDR1 SGHRS, CDR2 YFSETQ. This CDR3 is built from 14 residues. With 2 bases removed from V and 5 bases from J, the gap between germline ends came to 11 bases. The CDR3 nucleotides are TGCGCCAGCAGCTTTCTCCCCGGGGATCAGCCCCAGCATTTT. Translated, it gives CASSFLPGDQPQHF.

This clone was recorded only once. The chain has TRBV25-1 and TRBJ2-2; 7 bases align to TRBD2. J was trimmed by 2 bases and V by 6 bases; bases with no gene match: 9. CDR1 is MGHDK and CDR2 is SYGVNS in the germline V gene. CDR3 length equals 16 residues. This chain's CDR3 is CASSYRRGGNTGELFF. The CDR3 nucleotides read TGTGCCAGCAGCTACCGGCGCGGGGGAAACACCGGGGAGCTGTTTTTT.

J is TRBJ2-7 and V is TRBV30; D is uncertain. The V gene's germline CDR1 is GTSNPN and CDR2 SVGIG (reference sequence). Trimming removed 0 bases from V and 6 bases from J, with 9 bases in between. The CDR3 has 12 residues. The CDR3 nucleotides are TGTGCCTGGAGTGTATCAAGGACCGAGCAGTACTTC. Its protein is CAWSVSRTEQYF.

CDR3 region: CASSFSGAVYEQYF. The DNA of the CDR3 is TGCGCCAGCAGCTTTAGCGGGGCAGTGTACGAGCAGTACTTC. The chain combines TRBV5-1 with TRBJ2-7, with 8 bases lining up with TRBD2. V was clipped by 2 bases and J by 4 bases; unmatched bases: 5. Germline CDR1 SGHRS, CDR2 YFSETQ. This CDR3 spans 14 amino acids.

This chain joins TRBV28 and TRBJ1-4, with a weak D call TRBD1 (5 bases). The ends were cut back, 6 bases at V and 4 bases at J, with 12 bases in the middle. This CDR3 is 14 amino acids long. Germline CDR1 reads MDHEN; CDR2 reads SYDVKM. In DNA form, the CDR3 reads TGTGCCAGCAGCTTTGCAGGGAATAATGAAAAACTGTTTTTT. Translated: CASSFAGNNEKLFF.

Comments on this clone: The junction departs from the called germline gene at one end, perhaps through a read error. The chain employs TRBV7-7 and TRBJ2-3; perhaps TRBD2 as D (8 bases). Germline values: CDR1 SSHAT, CDR2 FNYEAQ (reference sequence). The CDR3 has 14 amino acids. CDR3: CASSLAGTADTQYF. The CDR3 region has the DNA TGTGCTAGCAGCTTAGCGGGGACAGCAGATACGCAGTATTTT.

V usage is TRBV13 and J usage is TRBJ1-4; 7 nucleotides agree with TRBD1. Unmatched junction bases numbered 6, after V lost 0 bases and J lost 5 bases. CDR3 length equals 16 residues. Germline CDR1 PRHDT, CDR2 FYEKMQ (reference sequence). This CDR3 is CASSLGPTGRNEKLFF. The CDR3 DNA sequence: TGTGCCAGCAGCTTAGGACCGACAGGGCGCAATGAAAAACTGTTTTTT.

In DNA form, the CDR3 reads TGTGCCTGGAGTTTTCTTACGACAGGGTATAATTCACCCCTCCACTTT. This translates into CAWSFLTTGYNSPLHF. This chain uses TRBV30 with TRBJ1-6; TRBD1 matches at 7 bases. CDR1 is GTSNPN, CDR2 SVGIG, per germline (reference sequence). There are 16 residues in the CDR3. Losses at the gene ends were 2 bases for V and 4 bases for J; bases not matched to a gene: 8.

This chain joins TRBV19 and TRBJ1-5; the D gene is possibly TRBD1 (5 bases). V was trimmed by 3 bases and J by 7 bases, leaving 16 bases between them. The CDR3 consists of 15 residues. CDR1 is LNHDA and CDR2 is SQIVND in the germline V gene (reference sequence). CDR3: CASSMIGRQGQPQHF. CDR3 DNA sequence: TGTGCCAGTAGTATGATCGGGAGGCAGGGACAGCCCCAGCATTTT.